Below, 8 T cell receptor beta chains from the same sample are listed, as sequenced in a study of T-cell memory formation after mild COVID-19. One entry per CDR3 protein, called by TCRdb with MiXCR from the 5' RACE reads. The table has roughly 280,000 distinct CDR3 sequences, roughly 8.2% seen once. What was sequenced was PBMCs or a T cell subset sorted from them (not recorded which). All receptors come from a man aged 18 to 30 who had mild COVID-19 (a few samples of this study predate the infection). Cell type and time point are not known.

The chain couples TRBV5-6 to TRBJ1-2, with no clear D. Germline CDR1 reads SGHDT; CDR2 reads YYEEEE. The germline V and J ends were trimmed by 2 bases and 8 bases, with 10 bases remaining between them. This CDR3 has 12 amino acids. DNA for the CDR3: TGTGCCAGCAGCTTCGCGGCGCGCGGCTACACCTTC. Residues: CASSFAARGYTF.

The chain links TRBV10-3 to TRBJ2-1, with 11 bases identical to TRBD2. The V segment lost 7 bases and the J segment 6 bases; nucleotides outside the gene matches: 5. The CDR3 extends over 14 amino acids. Germline CDR1 reads ENHRY; CDR2 reads SYGVKD. CDR3: CAINPSGGPNEQFF. As DNA, the CDR3 is TGTGCCATCAACCCTAGCGGGGGGCCCAATGAGCAGTTCTTC.

This clonotype appeared a few times. The V and J genes are TRBV4-3 and TRBJ2-7; weak D call: TRBD2 (5 bases). CDR1 LGHNA and CDR2 YSLEER come from the germline V gene. This CDR3 is built from 14 residues. Trimming shortened V by 0 bases and J by 2 bases, and 8 bases separated the two germline ends. CDR3 DNA sequence: TGCGCCAGCAGCCAAGAATCCGGGGCCTACGAGCAGTACTTC. It yields the protein CASSQESGAYEQYF.

The chain couples TRBV21-1 to TRBJ2-1; TRBD1, the table's D call, lacks a check against the DNA. TRBV21-1 is reported as a pseudogene. The CDR3 loop spans 11 amino acids. The CDR3 sequence: CASSRQNEQFF. In DNA form, the CDR3 reads TGTGCCAGCAGCAGACAGAATGAGCAGTTCTTC.

This chain links TRBV6-1 with TRBJ1-5, with TRBD1 identical over 8 bases. CDR1 is MNHNS, CDR2 SASEGT, per germline. The CDR3 contains 12 residues. V lost 8 bases, J lost 7 bases, and 4 bases stayed unmatched. CDR3 amino acids: CASRTGWQPQHF. For the CDR3, the DNA is TGTGCCAGCCGGACAGGGTGGCAGCCCCAGCATTTT.

The sample holds a few counts of this clonotype. V gene TRBV18 combines with J gene TRBJ1-1, with D unclear. V lost 2 bases, J lost 11 bases, and 15 bases lay in between. Germline V gene sequence: CDR1 KGHSH, CDR2 LQKENI. This CDR3 is built from 13 residues. CDR3 in amino acids: CASSPGRAEQAFF. Written as DNA, the CDR3 is TGTGCCAGCTCACCAGGAAGGGCCGAGCAGGCTTTCTTT.

The rearrangement links TRBV2 to TRBJ2-3; 9 bases line up with TRBD2. This CDR3 is built from 15 residues. V lost 4 bases to trimming and J lost 0 bases; unmatched junction nucleotides: 2. CDR1 is SNHLY and CDR2 is FYNNEI in the germline V gene. The CDR3 reads CASSALAGSTDTQYF. CDR3 nucleotides: TGTGCCAGCAGTGCTCTAGCGGGGAGCACAGATACGCAGTATTTT.

The V call is TRBV12-3 or TRBV12-4, the J call TRBJ2-2; possible D gene TRBD1, 5 bases. CDR3 length: 12 residues. The V and J ends lost 4 bases and 6 bases respectively, with 6 bases between them. CDR3 nucleotides: TGTGCCAGCAGTTACAGGTCCGGGGAGCTGTTTTTT. This codes for CASSYRSGELFF.